One sample yielded the 27 T cell receptor beta chains listed below, sequenced in a study of blood T cell repertoires in COVID-19. Only in-frame clones appear in the TCRdb table, and some are missing; sequencing was by immunoSEQ multiplex PCR. The sample records some 120,000 clones, around three quarters being singletons. Sequences were obtained from peripheral blood. The source of these receptors is a woman in her 70s with acute or convalescent COVID-19.

In its sample, this clone was seen once. The gene calls are TRBV4-3 and TRBJ2-3; TRBD2 matches at 7 bases. With V trimmed by 0 bases and J by 7 bases, 16 bases remained unmatched. The CDR3 totals 18 residues. Germline V gene sequence: CDR1 LGHNA, CDR2 YSLEER. The CDR3 here is CASSQENPIGGIANTQYF. In DNA, the CDR3 is TGCGCCAGCAGCCAAGAGAATCCTATCGGGGGGATTGCTAATACGCAGTATTTT.

This chain joins TRBV6-6 and TRBJ2-7; TRBD1 agrees at 8 bases. The CDR3 has 15 amino acids. CDR1 MNHNY and CDR2 SVGAGI come from the germline V gene (reference sequence). The trim removed 6 bases at V and 2 bases at J, leaving 9 bases unmatched. The CDR3 region has the DNA TGTGCCAGCAGCTCGGCCGGGACAGGACCCTACGAGCAGTACTTC. As protein: CASSSAGTGPYEQYF.

This clone was counted a few times. V usage is TRBV25-1 and J usage is TRBJ2-1, with D uncertain. Per the germline V gene, CDR1 is MGHDK and CDR2 is SYGVNS. Trimming took off 1 base at V and 4 bases at J, with 14 bases between the two ends. This CDR3 has 16 residues. The CDR3 nucleotides are TGTGCCAGCAGTGAATCTCGTCGGGTTAGATACAATGAGCAGTTCTTC. Its translation: CASSESRRVRYNEQFF.

The chain is built from TRBV5-4 and TRBJ2-5; TRBD1 might be the D (6 bases). In germline, CDR1 is SGHNT, CDR2 YYREEE (reference sequence). The CDR3 totals 14 residues. V dropped 5 bases and J dropped 2 bases, with 13 bases sitting between them. Here the CDR3 reads CASRSGHVQETQYF. The CDR3 DNA reads TGTGCCAGCAGGTCGGGACACGTACAAGAGACCCAGTACTTC.

The chain is built from TRBV19 and TRBJ1-6, with D tentatively TRBD1 (5 bases). The CDR3 extends over 16 amino acids. Between the trimmed V and J ends, which lost 5 bases and 1 base, there was a span of 12 bases. Looked up from germline, CDR1 is LNHDA and CDR2 is SQIVND (reference sequence). Here the CDR3 DNA reads TGTGCCAGTAGTTCGCCCGGGGGGTCCTATAATTCACCCCTCCACTTT. It translates to CASSSPGGSYNSPLHF.

The V and J genes are TRBV19 and TRBJ2-6, with D maybe TRBD1 (5 bases). Looked up from germline, CDR1 is LNHDA and CDR2 is SQIVND (reference sequence). V lost 9 bases, J lost 0 bases, and 12 bases lay in between. CDR3 size: 15 residues. For the CDR3, the DNA is TGTGCCAGCTTGGAAGGGGACTCTGGGGCCAACGTCCTGACTTTC. Translation: CASLEGDSGANVLTF.

This clone has a handful of counts. The rearrangement links TRBV24-1 to TRBJ2-5; 7 bases line up with TRBD1. The CDR3 extends over 16 amino acids. The V gene end was trimmed by 4 bases and the J gene end by 8 bases; junction bases not matched to a gene: 15. In germline, CDR1 is KGHDR, CDR2 SFDVKD. This CDR3 reads CATSDTTGTRIETQYF. CDR3 nucleotide sequence: TGTGCCACCAGTGACACGACAGGGACGAGGATCGAAACCCAGTACTTC.

This chain joins TRBV5-1 and TRBJ2-3; 7 bases are a match to TRBD1. Germline lookup yields CDR1 SGHRS and CDR2 YFSETQ. The CDR3 length is 16 residues. Unmatched junction bases numbered 8, after V lost 4 bases and J lost 0 bases. The CDR3 coding sequence is TGCGCCAGCAGCCTAGGGACAGCGACTAGCACAGATACGCAGTATTTT. Translated, it gives CASSLGTATSTDTQYF.

This chain connects TRBV5-3 to TRBJ2-1, with 10 bases identical to TRBD2. TRBV5-3 qualifies as an ORF whose function is uncertain. The length of the CDR3 is 17 residues. Trimming took 3 bases from V and 0 from J; bases not matched to a gene: 6. The CDR3 DNA sequence: TGTGCCAGAAGCTCGGCTAGCGGGAGAAGCTCCTACAATGAGCAGTTCTTC. Residues: CARSSASGRSSYNEQFF.

The CDR3 DNA reads as TGTGCCAGTAGTATGGCGGGGGGCGAAACCTATGGCTACACCTTC. This gives the protein CASSMAGGETYGYTF. This sequence joins TRBV19 and TRBJ1-2; TRBD1 is a possible D gene (6 bases). The V gene's germline CDR1 is LNHDA and CDR2 SQIVND (reference sequence). The CDR3 runs to 15 residues. V shed 3 bases and J shed 4 bases, with 15 bases lying between them.

The genes are TRBV7-2 and TRBJ2-7; tentatively, D is TRBD2 (6 bases). V lost 0 bases and J 7 bases, leaving 13 bases between the germline ends. The CDR3 runs to 14 residues. The germline V gene encodes CDR1 SGHTA and CDR2 FQGNSA. The CDR3: CASSLALGGREQYF. The CDR3 nucleotides are TGTGCCAGCAGCTTAGCGTTGGGGGGTAGGGAGCAGTACTTC.

This clone was found a few times. This chain joins TRBV4-1 and TRBJ1-2, with D possibly being TRBD1 (6 bases). V was pared by 1 base and J by 4 bases, with 16 bases between. There are 16 residues in the CDR3. Germline V gene sequence: CDR1 MGHRA, CDR2 YSYEKL. Here the CDR3 DNA reads TGCGCCAGCAGCCAAGCCTCGAACAGGGACCGCTATGGCTACACCTTC. It encodes CASSQASNRDRYGYTF.

This clone was detected only a few times. At one end, the junction sequence differs from germline, possibly due to a read error. This chain uses TRBV4-1 with TRBJ2-3, with D unclear. The V gene's germline CDR1 is MGHRA and CDR2 YSYEKL. This CDR3 has 16 residues. Here the CDR3 DNA reads TGCGCCAGCAGCCAAGAATTCGGTAGCAGCAGAGATACGCAGTATTTT. Its translation is CASSQEFGSSRDTQYF.

The chain uses TRBV15 and TRBJ2-4, with a weak D call TRBD1 (8 bases). Trimming cost V 0 bases and J 4 bases, with 28 bases left between them. Germline assignment: CDR1 LNHNV and CDR2 YYDKDF (reference sequence). This CDR3 contains 21 residues. CDR3 sequence: CATSRDVSGGASGGGKNIQYF. In DNA, the CDR3 is TGTGCCACCAGCAGAGATGTGTCAGGGGGCGCTTCGGGAGGTGGTAAAAACATTCAGTACTTC.

J is TRBJ2-5 and V is TRBV24-1; D possibly corresponds to TRBD1 (6 bases). Germline CDR1 and CDR2: KGHDR and SFDVKD. The CDR3 is 13 amino acids. V was clipped by 6 bases and J by 4 bases, with 11 bases between them. The DNA for the CDR3 is TGTGCCACCAGTCCACAGGGACGAGAGACCCAGTACTTC. Protein product: CATSPQGRETQYF.

The chain recombines TRBV5-1 with TRBJ2-7; D is unresolved. Trimming removed 4 bases from V and 3 bases from J, with 5 bases in between. The length of the CDR3 is 11 residues. The germline V gene encodes CDR1 SGHRS and CDR2 YFSETQ. The CDR3 DNA reads TGCGCCAGCAGCACCTACTACGAGCAGTACTTC. Amino acids: CASSTYYEQYF.

In its sample, this clone was seen a few times. J is TRBJ1-2 and V is TRBV13, with D possibly matching TRBD1 (5 bases). Between the trimmed V and J ends, which lost 5 bases and 5 bases, there was a span of 9 bases. The CDR3 length is 12 residues. CDR1 PRHDT and CDR2 FYEKMQ come from the germline V gene (reference sequence). The CDR3 region has the DNA TGTGCCAGCAGCCCAAGGGGTTATGGCTACACCTTC. Its protein is CASSPRGYGYTF.

This clone was seen a few times. This rearrangement joins TRBV28 to TRBJ2-4; a weak D match, TRBD2 (5 bases). The CDR3 is 15 residues long. Germline V gives CDR1 MDHEN, CDR2 SYDVKM. The V end was cut by 4 bases, the J end by 2 bases, with 12 bases between. The CDR3 region has the DNA TGTGCCAGCAGTTCAGCTTCCGGGACCAAAAACATTCAGTACTTC. It yields the protein CASSSASGTKNIQYF.

V and J are TRBV23-1 and TRBJ1-3; unclear D gene. TRBV23-1 carries the ORF label, with uncertain function. With 4 bases removed from V and 0 bases from J, the gap between germline ends came to 7 bases. CDR3 length: 14 residues. The CDR3 bases are TGCGCCAGCAGTCGAGGAGGCTCTGGAAACACCATATATTTT. As protein: CASSRGGSGNTIYF.

The CDR3 sequence is CASSGLAGAYNEQFF. CDR3 coding DNA: TGCGCCAGCAGCGGACTAGCGGGGGCCTACAATGAGCAGTTCTTC. This chain links TRBV5-1 with TRBJ2-1; the match to TRBD2 covers 13 bases. Looked up from germline, CDR1 is SGHRS and CDR2 is YFSETQ. The CDR3 is 15 amino acids. J lost 2 bases, V lost 4 bases, and 0 bases had no gene match.

The rearrangement joins TRBV28 to TRBJ1-5; 8 bases are a match to TRBD1. Germline V gene sequence: CDR1 MDHEN, CDR2 SYDVKM. This CDR3 comprises 13 residues. CDR3 in DNA: TGTGCATCCCGGACAGGGAGCAATCAGCCCCAGCATTTT. The encoded protein is CASRTGSNQPQHF.

This clone came up once. This rearrangement joins TRBV7-9 to TRBJ2-5, with D possibly being TRBD2 (6 bases). From germline, CDR1 is SEHNR and CDR2 FQNEAQ (reference sequence). V lost 4 bases and J lost 2, with 14 bases in between. The CDR3 extends over 15 amino acids. CDR3 loop: CASSSGDFPQETQYF. In DNA form, the CDR3 reads TGTGCCAGCAGCTCCGGGGACTTTCCTCAAGAGACCCAGTACTTC.

V and J are TRBV28 and TRBJ2-3; weak D call: TRBD2 (6 bases). Between the trimmed V and J ends, which lost 6 bases and 1 base, there was a span of 8 bases. This CDR3 has 13 amino acids. Germline V gives CDR1 MDHEN, CDR2 SYDVKM. DNA of the CDR3: TGTGCCAGCAGCTCGGGGGGCACAGATACGCAGTATTTT. It codes for CASSSGGTDTQYF.

The chain combines TRBV4-1 with TRBJ1-1, with a possible D match to TRBD1 (6 bases). Germline V gene sequence: CDR1 MGHRA, CDR2 YSYEKL. CDR3 size: 16 residues. V was clipped by 0 bases and J by 1 base, with 12 bases between them. The CDR3 DNA reads TGCGCCAGCAGCCAAGAGACTACAGGGTGGAACACTGAAGCTTTCTTT. Protein sequence: CASSQETTGWNTEAFF.

The genes are TRBV7-3 and TRBJ2-3; TRBD1 agrees at 7 bases. The CDR3 runs 15 residues. Germline V gene data show CDR1 as SGHTA and CDR2 as FQGTGA. J lost 2 bases, V lost 6 bases, and 8 bases had no gene match. Here the CDR3 DNA reads TGTGCCAGCAGAAGACAGGGAGAGGTCACAGATACGCAGTATTTT. Protein: CASRRQGEVTDTQYF. Full variable domain (rest looked up from reference TRBV7-3 and TRBJ2-3): GAGVSQTPSNKVTEKGKYVELRCDPISGHTALYWYRQSLGQGPEFLIYFQGTGAADDSGLPNDRFFAVRPEGSVSTLKIQRTERGDSAVYLCASRRQGEVTDTQYFGPGTRLTVL.

The chain is built from TRBV5-1 and TRBJ2-3, with D perhaps TRBD2 (5 bases). Germline CDR1 SGHRS, CDR2 YFSETQ. The V end was cut by 1 base, the J end by 0 bases, with 12 bases between. This CDR3 region has 16 residues. CDR3 protein: CASSLNPGLSTDTQYF. DNA for the CDR3: TGCGCCAGCAGCTTGAATCCGGGATTAAGCACAGATACGCAGTATTTT.

V is TRBV10-3 and J is TRBJ2-1; 7 nucleotides line up with TRBD1. J gave up 0 bases and V 4 bases, and 3 bases lay outside the gene matches. The length of the CDR3 is 15 residues. Germline V CDR1 and CDR2: ENHRY, SYGVKD. Here the CDR3 DNA reads TGTGCCATCAGTGGGAACAGGGGCTCCTACAATGAGCAGTTCTTC. Amino acid sequence: CAISGNRGSYNEQFF.